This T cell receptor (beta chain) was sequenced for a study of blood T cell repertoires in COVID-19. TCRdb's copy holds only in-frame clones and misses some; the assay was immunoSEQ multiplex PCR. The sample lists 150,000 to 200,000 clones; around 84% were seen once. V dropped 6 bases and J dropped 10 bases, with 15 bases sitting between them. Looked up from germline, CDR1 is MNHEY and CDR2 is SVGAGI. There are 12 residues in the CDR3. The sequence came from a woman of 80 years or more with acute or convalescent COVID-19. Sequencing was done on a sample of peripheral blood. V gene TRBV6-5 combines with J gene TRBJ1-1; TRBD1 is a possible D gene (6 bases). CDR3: CASSHGRGGAFF. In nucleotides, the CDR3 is TGTGCCAGCAGCCATGGAAGGGGGGGAGCTTTCTTT.